These 4 T cell receptor beta chains were all obtained from the same sample, sequenced in a study of multiple sclerosis patients with progressive multifocal leukoencephalopathy. Profiled with immunoSEQ multiplex PCR; TCRdb holds only in-frame clones, not every one. The table records approximately 27,000 clones, around 85% of them present only once. Time point indicated: time of PML onset. The specimen comprised PBMCs, sampled from a patient treated with natalizumab. The receptors stem from a woman aged 25 to 39 with progressive multifocal leukoencephalopathy.

V gene TRBV5-7 combines with J gene TRBJ2-2, with 9 bases fitting TRBD1. TRBV5-7 is classed as an ORF, of uncertain function. The CDR3 has 14 residues. V trimming: 4 bases; J trimming: 6 bases; junction bases outside the gene matches: 4. The CDR3 region has the DNA TGTGCCAGCAGCGAGGACAGGGGCGCCGGGGAGCTGTTTTTT. Its protein is CASSEDRGAGELFF.

In regard to this clone: Other nucleotide sequences from this sample produce the same CDR3. The chain recombines TRBV27 with TRBJ2-7; TRBD1 aligns across 8 bases. The ends lost 5 bases at V and 4 bases at J; junction bases unmatched: 7. This CDR3 has 14 residues. The germline V gene has CDR1 MNHEY and CDR2 SMNVEV (reference sequence). The CDR3 region is CASSLQGANYEQYF. CDR3 bases: TGTGCCAGCAGTCTGCAGGGGGCTAATTACGAGCAGTACTTC.

The chain joins TRBV18 to TRBJ2-7; D remains unclear. V lost 2 bases, J lost 7 bases, and 18 bases lay in between. The germline V gene has CDR1 KGHSH and CDR2 LQKENI. The CDR3 length is 15 residues. CDR3 sequence (DNA): TGTGCCAGCTCACCAGTTACGGACGCTATAGGGGAGCAGTACTTC. Its translation: CASSPVTDAIGEQYF.

The chain joins TRBV7-3 to TRBJ2-3, with a weak D call TRBD2 (5 bases). CDR1 SGHTA and CDR2 FQGTGA come from the germline V gene. V was shortened by 5 bases and J by 4 bases, with 13 bases between the two germline ends. CDR3 size: 14 residues. The CDR3 DNA sequence: TGTGCCAGCAGCCCGGGGATAGCCGCAGATACGCAGTATTTT. It encodes CASSPGIAADTQYF.